The 16 T cell receptor beta chains below all came from one sample that was sequenced in a study of response to subunit inactivated influenza vaccine. Each CDR3 protein gets one entry after TCRdb re-called the RT-PCR reads with MiXCR. The repertoire holds 450,000 to 600,000 distinct CDR3 sequences, with about 7.6% as singletons. The sample consisted of PBMCs from blood, taken about 23 months after vaccination. The receptors come from a man between 50 and 70 years old who received an inactivated influenza vaccine.

This clonotype was seen only a few times. DNA for the CDR3: TGCAGTGCCGAAGTTAGAACCGCGCAGTTCTTC. Its protein product is CSAEVRTAQFF. The chain uses TRBV20-1 and TRBJ2-1; D remains unclear. Germline V gene sequence: CDR1 DFQATT, CDR2 SNEGSKA (reference sequence). The length of the CDR3 is 11 residues. V lost 6 bases and J 12 bases, leaving 15 bases between the germline ends.

This clonotype appeared a few times. V and J are TRBV29-1 and TRBJ2-3, with D possibly TRBD2 on 7 matching bases. Germline V gives CDR1 SQVTM, CDR2 ANQGSEA. The CDR3 contains 15 residues. The V end was cut by 6 bases, the J end by 1 base, with 17 bases between. CDR3 bases: TGCAGCGTCATGGGGGCTAGCGGACGCACAGATACGCAGTATTTT. Translating it yields CSVMGASGRTDTQYF.

In its sample, this clonotype was seen a few times. The chain recombines TRBV24-1 with TRBJ2-3, with TRBD2 identical over 11 bases. With V trimmed by 5 bases and J by 1 base, 7 bases remained unmatched. Germline V gives CDR1 KGHDR, CDR2 SFDVKD. The CDR3 sequence is 17 residues long. The CDR3 bases are TGTGCCACCAGTGCTGGGTTAGCGGGGGGGCGCACAGATACGCAGTATTTT. It translates to CATSAGLAGGRTDTQYF.

This clonotype showed up many times. The rearrangement joins TRBV6-1 to TRBJ2-2; either TRBD1 or TRBD2 may supply D (5 bases each). With 7 bases removed from V and 8 bases from J, the gap between germline ends came to 14 bases. This CDR3 region has 13 residues. Germline V gives CDR1 MNHNS, CDR2 SASEGT. Written as DNA, the CDR3 is TGTGCCAGCATGCAGGGAGTCAGGGGGGAGCTGTTTTTT. Translated: CASMQGVRGELFF.

The rearrangement uses TRBV4-3 and TRBJ2-7; 10 positions match TRBD2. Germline loops: CDR1 LGHNA, CDR2 YSLEER. The CDR3 has 15 residues. The V and J ends lost 1 base and 4 bases, in that order; junction bases with no gene match: 4. CDR3 nucleotides: TGCGCCAGCAGCCAAGTGGCTAGCGGGAGATACGAGCAGTACTTC. This gives the protein CASSQVASGRYEQYF.

The sample holds many counts of this clonotype. CDR3 sequence reads: CASTVMWLAGINEQFF. CDR3 nucleotide sequence: TGTGCCAGCACGGTAATGTGGCTAGCGGGAATCAATGAGCAGTTCTTC. The chain couples TRBV6-1 to TRBJ2-1, with 9 positions matching TRBD2. V trimming: 7 bases; J trimming: 6 bases; junction bases outside the gene matches: 13. Germline loops: CDR1 MNHNS, CDR2 SASEGT. The CDR3 is made up of 16 amino acids.

This clonotype was counted a few times. The rearrangement uses TRBV7-9 and TRBJ2-7; D is uncertain. CDR3 size: 13 residues. The V and J ends lost 5 bases and 6 bases respectively, with 14 bases between them. Germline CDR1 is SEHNR and CDR2 is FQNEAQ (reference sequence). The CDR3 DNA follows: TGTGCCAGCAGCCAGAAGATACGGAGCGAGCAGTACTTC. It yields the protein CASSQKIRSEQYF.

This rearrangement joins TRBV2 to TRBJ2-1; 8 bases fit TRBD1. Looked up from germline, CDR1 is SNHLY and CDR2 is FYNNEI. Trimming cost V 6 bases and J 9 bases; bases outside gene matches: 7. The CDR3 spans 13 residues. The CDR3 region is CASSGQGAGEQFF. DNA of the CDR3: TGTGCCAGCAGCGGGCAGGGGGCCGGTGAGCAGTTCTTC.

The chain links TRBV29-1 to TRBJ1-2, with D hard to call. CDR1 and CDR2 from the germline V gene are SQVTM and ANQGSEA. Trimming pared 7 bases from V and 0 bases from J, leaving 6 bases between. CDR3 length: 11 residues. The CDR3 loop is CSGGSNYGYTF. Written as DNA, the CDR3 is TGCAGCGGTGGCTCTAACTATGGCTACACCTTC. Complete variable domain (other parts from reference TRBV29-1 and TRBJ1-2): SAVISQKPSRDICQRGTSLTIQCQVDSQVTMMFWYRQQPGQSLTLIATANQGSEATYESGFVIDKFPISRPNLTFSTLTVSNMSPEDSSIYLCSGGSNYGYTFGSGTRLTVV.

This clonotype was seen more than once but under ten times. The chain recombines TRBV2 with TRBJ2-2, with D possibly being TRBD1 or TRBD2 (5 bases each). V was pared by 6 bases and J by 6 bases, with 17 bases between. Germline values: CDR1 SNHLY, CDR2 FYNNEI. The CDR3 runs to 15 residues. CDR3 DNA sequence: TGTGCCAGCAGCACCGGGACGGTACGGTCCGGGGAGCTGTTTTTT. It yields the protein CASSTGTVRSGELFF. The full variable domain, in which reference TRBV2 and TRBJ2-2 provide the parts outside the CDR3, is EPEVTQTPSHQVTQMGQEVILRCVPISNHLYFYWYRQILGQKVEFLVSFYNNEISEKSEIFDDQFSVERPDGSNFTLKIRSTKLEDSAMYFCASSTGTVRSGELFFGEGSRLTVL.

The chain uses TRBV4-1 and TRBJ2-1; 8 nucleotides match TRBD1. The CDR3 runs 15 residues. CDR1 and CDR2 from the germline V gene are MGHRA and YSYEKL. J was trimmed by 2 bases and V by 6 bases; bases with no gene match: 6. In DNA form, the CDR3 reads TGCGCCAGCAGAAAGGGACAGGAGACCTACAATGAGCAGTTCTTC. Translated, it gives CASRKGQETYNEQFF.

This clonotype was seen ten or more times. This chain connects TRBV4-1 to TRBJ2-3; 16 bases line up with TRBD2. The CDR3 runs 17 residues. Per the germline V gene, CDR1 is MGHRA and CDR2 is YSYEKL. V dropped 3 bases and J dropped 5; count of bases not matched to a gene: 5. The CDR3 DNA reads as TGCGCCAGCAGCCACCTGGGACTAGCGGGAGGGCGAGATACGCAGTATTTT. This sequence encodes CASSHLGLAGGRDTQYF.

The sample holds many counts of this clonotype. This chain connects TRBV9 to TRBJ2-1; D unresolved. CDR1 is SGDLS, CDR2 YYNGEE, per germline. V dropped 4 bases and J dropped 6 bases, with 14 bases sitting between them. The CDR3 is made up of 14 amino acids. CDR3 in DNA: TGTGCCAGCAGCCCGCAGTGGTGGTCCAATGAGCAGTTCTTC. Translation: CASSPQWWSNEQFF.

The chain recombines TRBV5-5 with TRBJ1-3; D might be TRBD1 (6 bases). The CDR3 covers 17 residues. Germline values: CDR1 SGHKS, CDR2 YYEKEE (reference sequence). Trimming took 0 bases from V and 0 from J, leaving 13 bases between them. In DNA form, the CDR3 reads TGTGCCAGCAGCTTGGTTGGGGGCCCAGGCTCTGGAAACACCATATATTTT. Translation gives CASSLVGGPGSGNTIYF.

Remarks on this clonotype: Possible read error: a much larger clone is one base away. The rearrangement uses TRBV19 and TRBJ1-1; no clear D gene. Germline CDR1 LNHDA, CDR2 SQIVND (reference sequence). CDR3 length: 15 residues. CDR3 sequence: CASSVELRVNTEAFF. CDR3 bases: TGTGCCAGTAGTGTAGAGCTTCGCGTGAACACTGAAGCTTTCTTT.

The chain joins TRBV27 to TRBJ1-1; D not resolved. Germline assignment: CDR1 MNHEY and CDR2 SMNVEV (reference sequence). CDR3 size: 13 residues. V lost 4 bases and J lost 5, with 11 bases in between. The CDR3 DNA follows: TGTGCCAGCAGTTCATTAGGGCGAACTGAAGCTTTCTTT. Its translation is CASSSLGRTEAFF.